These T cell receptor beta chains were read from a single sample in a study of cytomegalovirus exposure and HLA in healthy donors. Clones were read by immunoSEQ multiplex PCR, and TCRdb kept only the in-frame ones, dropping some. The sample lists 150,000 to 200,000 clones, roughly 65% occurring once. The specimen sequenced was PBMCs. The receptors derive from a woman younger than 30 in good health and CMV-seropositive. CDR3s include the opening cysteine and the closing phenylalanine or tryptophan. D genes are given only for firm matches. Some rows mark clone size as missing; the rest say once, few, many or name a class of expanded clone.

cdr3_aa cdr3_nt clone_size v_call d_call j_call
CASSQASGKSYEQYF TGCGCCAGCAGCCAAGCTTCAGGTAAATCGTACGAGCAGTACTTC once TRBV4-3 . TRBJ2-7
CASSLAQGLHGELFF TGCGCCAGCAGCTTAGCACAGGGTTTGCACGGGGAGCTGTTTTTT . TRBV5-1 . TRBJ2-2
CASRLQGPSGNTIYF TGTGCCAGTAGACTACAGGGCCCCTCTGGAAACACCATATATTTT . TRBV19 . TRBJ1-3
CASSLVAGGPYEQYF TGTGCCAGCAGCTTAGTAGCGGGAGGCCCCTACGAGCAGTACTTC . TRBV7-2 TRBD2 TRBJ2-7
CASSTTGVGEQYF TGTGCCAGCAGCACAACAGGGGTCGGAGAGCAGTACTTC once TRBV14 TRBD1 TRBJ2-7
CASSLDVGHEQYF TGCGCCAGCAGCTTGGATGTGGGCCACGAGCAGTACTTC . TRBV5-1 . TRBJ2-7
CASSQVYGELFF TGTGCCAGCAGCCAAGTTTACGGGGAGCTGTTTTTT . TRBV4-2 . TRBJ2-2
CASSPTGTGFYEQYF TGTGCCAGCTCACCGACCGGGACAGGGTTCTACGAGCAGTACTTC once TRBV18 TRBD1 TRBJ2-7
CASSRLADYEQCF TGTGCCAGCAGCAGACTAGCGGACTACGAGCAGTGCTTC . TRBV5-6 TRBD2 TRBJ2-7
CASSQRGGNTEAFF TGTGCCAGCAGCCAGCGGGGGGGGAACACTGAAGCTTTCTTT . TRBV14 . TRBJ1-1
CASRDYADTQYF TGTGCCAGTCGGGACTACGCAGATACGCAGTATTTT . TRBV19 TRBD2 TRBJ2-3
CASRETTAGTYNEQFF TGTGCCAGCAGGGAAACCACCGCGGGGACTTACAATGAGCAGTTCTTC . TRBV4-2 . TRBJ2-1
CASRPWTSGDDEQYF TGTGCCAGCAGACCCTGGACTAGCGGGGACGACGAGCAGTACTTC few TRBV27 TRBD2 TRBJ2-7
CASSSRQGYQPQHF TGTGCCAGCAGCTCCCGGCAGGGGTATCAGCCCCAGCATTTT . TRBV27 . TRBJ1-5
CASSLGQVSTEAFF TGCGCCAGCAGCTTGGGGCAGGTTAGCACTGAAGCTTTCTTT . TRBV5-1 . TRBJ1-1
CASSLEETQYF TGTGCCAGCAGCTTAGAGGAGACCCAGTACTTC . TRBV5-6 . TRBJ2-5
CASSEGLAGAEQYF TGCGCCAGCTCTGAGGGACTAGCGGGAGCCGAGCAGTACTTC . TRBV5-1 TRBD2 TRBJ2-7